This entry lists 5 T cell receptor beta chains sequenced from one sample in a study of patients and donors after allogeneic stem cell transplantation. One entry per CDR3 protein, called by TCRdb with MiXCR from the RT-PCR reads. This sample has approximately 150,000 distinct CDR3 sequences; approximately 37% occur once, and the top ten carry roughly 50%. The specimen was blood, either unsorted or a sorted T cell fraction (not recorded which). These receptor sequences come from a human donor who was either an allogeneic HSCT recipient or a stem cell or donor lymphocyte infusion donor (not recorded which). It is not recorded whose cells these are; they may come from a transplant donor.

The CDR3 DNA reads TGCGCCAGCAGGCCGACGGGGAAGACTAATGAAAAACTGTTTTTT. It specifies CASRPTGKTNEKLFF. This chain connects TRBV5-1 to TRBJ1-4; D call uncertain. CDR3 size: 15 residues. Germline-derived CDR1 and CDR2 are SGHRS and YFSETQ. V was shortened by 5 bases and J by 2 bases, with 13 bases between the two germline ends. The entire variable domain, with the rest obtained from reference TRBV5-1 and TRBJ1-4, is as follows: KAGVTQTPRYLIKTRGQQVTLSCSPISGHRSVSWYQQTPGQGLQFLFEYFSETQRNKGNFPGRFSGRQFSNSRSEMNVSTLELGDSALYLCASRPTGKTNEKLFFGSGTQLSVL.

The chain recombines TRBV5-1 with TRBJ1-1; D ambiguous. The germline gives CDR1 SGHRS, CDR2 YFSETQ. The CDR3 runs to 11 residues. V was pared by 0 bases and J by 8 bases, with 5 bases between. The CDR3 nucleotides are TGCGCCAGCAGCTTGGGAAAAGAAGCTTTCTTT. It codes for CASSLGKEAFF.

The table lists this clonotype with a few counts. CDR3 protein: CASSLGGGGNTIYF. CDR3 coding DNA: TGTGCCAGCAGTTTAGGGGGCGGTGGAAACACCATATATTTT. The chain recombines TRBV12-3 or TRBV12-4 with TRBJ1-3; D is perhaps TRBD1 (5 bases). This CDR3 has 14 residues. The V end lost 1 base, the J end lost 3 bases, and 7 bases lay between the germline ends.

This clonotype was detected a few times. The rearrangement links TRBV3-1 to TRBJ1-1; 7 nucleotides agree with TRBD1. Germline lookup yields CDR1 LGHDT and CDR2 YNNKEL (reference sequence). This CDR3 spans 15 amino acids. J lost 6 bases, V lost 4 bases, and 11 bases had no gene match. CDR3 bases: TGTGCCAGCAGCCCTATACAGGGGTTGAGAGCTGAAGCTTTCTTT. Translated: CASSPIQGLRAEAFF. Full variable domain (remainder filled in from reference TRBV3-1 and TRBJ1-1): DTAVSQTPKYLVTQMGNDKSIKCEQNLGHDTMYWYKQDSKKFLKIMFSYNNKELIINETVPNRFSPKSPDKAHLNLHINSLELGDSAVYFCASSPIQGLRAEAFFGQGTRLTVV.

This clonotype was seen a few times. The J gene is TRBJ2-5, the V gene TRBV28; 9 bases map to TRBD1. The CDR3 covers 15 residues. V lost 4 bases to trimming and J lost 1 base; unmatched junction nucleotides: 4. Germline V gives CDR1 MDHEN, CDR2 SYDVKM. The CDR3 DNA reads as TGTGCCAGCAGTTCGGACAGGGGTGGCCAAGAGACCCAGTACTTC. It specifies CASSSDRGGQETQYF.